The 18 T cell receptor beta chains reported below all come from one sample, sequenced in a study of T cell responses to AZD1222 COVID-19 vaccine. Here immunoSEQ multiplex PCR was the method, and the copy in TCRdb shows in-frame clones only, minus some. The data show about 130,000 clones, with around 90% seen just once and approximately 1.2% held by the top ten. The sample was peripheral blood, taken 28 days after the second AZD1222 dose. All receptors derive from an adult who received the AZD1222 COVID-19 vaccine.

The V gene is TRBV7-9, the J gene TRBJ2-3, with D hard to call. The CDR3 extends over 13 amino acids. V was pared by 5 bases and J by 11 bases, with 17 bases between. The germline V gene encodes CDR1 SEHNR and CDR2 FQNEAQ (reference sequence). CDR3 sequence (DNA): TGTGCCAGCAGCCCTTCCTCTGAGTTGGGGCAGTATTTT. Translated, it gives CASSPSSELGQYF.

V is TRBV7-2 and J is TRBJ1-2; 7 positions agree with TRBD1. Germline CDR1 SGHTA, CDR2 FQGNSA. V lost 5 bases, J lost 6 bases, and 6 bases stayed unmatched. This CDR3 is 13 amino acids long. CDR3 sequence reads: CASSVTGTDGYTF. The CDR3 DNA reads TGTGCCAGCAGCGTAACCGGGACAGATGGCTACACCTTC.

The table lists this clone with a count of one. The chain has TRBV7-2 and TRBJ1-5; the match to TRBD1 covers 7 bases. Germline V lookup: CDR1 SGHTA, CDR2 FQGNSA. Germline trimming cut 3 bases from V and 3 bases from J; bases unmatched to any gene: 5. CDR3 length: 15 residues. The DNA of the CDR3 is TGTGCCAGCAGCTTGCAACAGGGGCTCAATCAGCCCCAGCATTTT. Protein: CASSLQQGLNQPQHF. Full variable domain (missing parts from reference TRBV7-2 and TRBJ1-5): GAGVSQSPSNKVTEKGKDVELRCDPISGHTALYWYRQSLGQGLEFLIYFQGNSAPDKSGLPSDRFSAERTGGSVSTLTIQRTQQEDSAVYLCASSLQQGLNQPQHFGDGTRLSIL.

This clone was seen only a few times. V and J are TRBV7-8 and TRBJ1-6; 10 nucleotides agree with TRBD1. This CDR3 is built from 16 residues. Per germline, CDR1 SGHVS and CDR2 FQNEAQ. Trimming at V came to 3 bases and at J to 8 bases, leaving 7 bases not matched to a gene. The CDR3: CASSFYRGQGDSPLHF. The CDR3 nucleotides read TGTGCCAGCAGCTTTTACCGTGGACAGGGGGATTCACCCCTCCACTTT.

The gene calls are TRBV12-3 or TRBV12-4 and TRBJ1-2; possibly TRBD1 for D (5 bases). Between the trimmed V and J ends, which lost 5 bases and 8 bases, there was a span of 15 bases. This CDR3 has 13 residues. The CDR3 bases are TGTGCCAGCAGTGTGATGAGGGGCAAGGGCTACACCTTC. It encodes CASSVMRGKGYTF.

The V call is TRBV5-6, the J call TRBJ2-7, with D unclear. This CDR3 comprises 12 residues. Germline CDR1 and CDR2: SGHDT and YYEEEE. V shed 0 bases and J shed 4 bases, with 5 bases lying between them. The CDR3 loop reads CASSLVPYEQYF. In DNA, the CDR3 is TGTGCCAGCAGCTTGGTCCCTTACGAGCAGTACTTC.

The chain is built from TRBV30 and TRBJ1-5; 8 bases fit TRBD1. V lost 7 bases, J lost 4 bases, and 6 bases stayed unmatched. CDR1 and CDR2 from the germline V gene are GTSNPN and SVGIG (reference sequence). CDR3 length: 13 residues. The CDR3 spells CAFSGQGNQPQHF. The CDR3 DNA reads as TGTGCCTTCTCTGGACAGGGAAATCAGCCCCAGCATTTT.

V gene TRBV30 combines with J gene TRBJ1-1; maybe TRBD1 (5 bases). V lost 4 bases to trimming and J lost 9 bases, with 12 bases between them. The CDR3 is made up of 11 amino acids. The germline CDR1 and CDR2 sequences are GTSNPN and SVGIG (reference sequence). CDR3: CAWKAGPKAFF. CDR3 nucleotide sequence: TGTGCCTGGAAAGCAGGGCCTAAAGCTTTCTTT.

This chain joins TRBV29-1 and TRBJ1-1; D uncertain. V lost 4 bases, J lost 2 bases, and 8 bases lay in between. The CDR3 covers 12 residues. CDR1 is SQVTM and CDR2 is ANQGSEA in the germline V gene. The CDR3 protein is CSVGDRNTEAFF. The CDR3 nucleotides are TGCAGCGTTGGTGACCGAAACACTGAAGCTTTCTTT.

The chain carries TRBV11-3 and TRBJ2-1, with a possible D match to TRBD2 (6 bases). The germline V gene encodes CDR1 SGHNT and CDR2 YENEEA. V lost 5 bases and J 2 bases, leaving 13 bases between the germline ends. The CDR3 loop spans 15 amino acids. In DNA form, the CDR3 reads TGTGCCAGCAGCCCACTGGGGGGTACCTACAATGAGCAGTTCTTC. Residues: CASSPLGGTYNEQFF.

This sequence joins TRBV3-1 (or the pseudogene TRBV3-2) and TRBJ2-7; D unclear. Trimming removed 1 base from V and 0 bases from J, with 7 bases in between. The V gene's germline CDR1 is LGHDT and CDR2 YNNKEL (reference sequence). The CDR3 contains 14 residues. The CDR3 nucleotides read TGTGCCAGCAGCCAAGTCCGGAGCTCCTACGAGCAGTACTTC. This translates into CASSQVRSSYEQYF.

This clone has a single count. The chain employs TRBV24-1 and TRBJ1-2; 9 bases fit TRBD1. Germline trimming cut 4 bases from V and 8 bases from J; bases unmatched to any gene: 7. Germline V lookup: CDR1 KGHDR, CDR2 SFDVKD. The CDR3 runs to 14 residues. CDR3 in amino acids: CATSDPNRGHGYTF. The CDR3 DNA is TGTGCCACCAGTGACCCGAACAGGGGGCACGGCTACACCTTC.

A single count supports this clone. This chain joins TRBV3-1 (or the pseudogene TRBV3-2) and TRBJ1-5, with 7 bases that match TRBD1. This CDR3 is 16 amino acids long. With V trimmed by 4 bases and J by 1 base, 7 bases remained unmatched. Germline V CDR1 and CDR2: LGHDT, YNNKEL (reference sequence). The CDR3 coding sequence is TGTGCCAGCAGCCGAGGGACAGTCGGAAGCAATCAGCCCCAGCATTTT. It specifies CASSRGTVGSNQPQHF.

The V gene is TRBV19, the J gene TRBJ1-4; D is uncertain. Germline CDR1 reads LNHDA; CDR2 reads SQIVND (reference sequence). Trimming cost V 0 bases and J 3 bases, with 14 bases left between them. The CDR3 is made up of 17 amino acids. The chain's CDR3 is CASSIDPRRLANEKLFF. The CDR3 DNA is TGTGCCAGTAGTATAGATCCGAGAAGGCTTGCTAATGAAAAACTGTTTTTT.

V gene TRBV3-1 (or the pseudogene TRBV3-2) combines with J gene TRBJ2-7, with 9 bases fitting TRBD2. The junction had 9 bases not matched to a gene; V was cut back by 3 bases and J by 3 bases. The CDR3 totals 16 residues. Germline CDR1 and CDR2: LGHDT and YNNKEL (reference sequence). The CDR3 loop reads CASSQGMVLAGYEQYF. CDR3 bases: TGTGCCAGCAGCCAGGGTATGGTACTAGCGGGCTACGAGCAGTACTTC.

The chain employs TRBV5-5 and TRBJ1-1; D is undetermined. Trimming shortened V by 1 base and J by 6 bases, and 10 bases separated the two germline ends. The length of the CDR3 is 13 residues. Germline V gene sequence: CDR1 SGHKS, CDR2 YYEKEE (reference sequence). The CDR3 DNA reads as TGTGCCAGCAGCTTGTGGGTCGTCGCTGAAGCTTTCTTT. Amino acids: CASSLWVVAEAFF.

The V and J genes are TRBV4-3 and TRBJ2-1; weak D call: TRBD2 (5 bases). V was pared by 0 bases and J by 10 bases, with 13 bases between. Germline assignment: CDR1 LGHNA and CDR2 YSLEER. This CDR3 is 14 amino acids long. The CDR3 loop reads CASSQDRGSREQFF. CDR3 nucleotides: TGCGCCAGCAGCCAAGATCGTGGGAGTCGGGAGCAGTTCTTC.

This clone was detected only once. This chain links TRBV18 with TRBJ1-1; D is perhaps TRBD1 (5 bases). Trimming cost V 3 bases and J 3 bases, with 11 bases left between them. CDR3 length: 14 amino acids. Germline V gene sequence: CDR1 KGHSH, CDR2 LQKENI. The DNA of the CDR3 is TGTGCCAGCTCACCCCGCAGGGAGGACACTGAAGCTTTCTTT. It translates to CASSPRREDTEAFF.